The source of this TCR beta chain is a study of CD8 T cells in Susac syndrome. Random hexamers were used to reverse transcribe an amount of roughly 0.5 to 1 ug RNA. Amplification of TCR beta CDR3 spanned 54 Vbeta and 13 Jbeta via immunoSEQ multiplex PCR. TCRdb fed the immunoSEQ multiplex PCR reads into MiXCR, producing one record per CDR3 protein. The data hold about 150,000 distinct CDR3 sequences, with nearly 97% observed a single time. Germline CDR1 and CDR2: SEHNR and FQNEAQ (reference sequence). Trimming shortened V by 5 bases and J by 8 bases, and 18 bases separated the two germline ends. The CDR3 runs to 14 residues. From blood CD8+ and CD4+ T cells, TCR beta sequences were generated. Control patients had untreated stable or active relapsing-remitting multiple sclerosis by revised McDonald criteria. In contrast to the negatively isolated CD8+ and CD4+ T cells, TEMRA cells were FACS-enriched.

This chain links TRBV7-9 with TRBJ1-2, with D possibly being TRBD1 (5 bases). Source material: CD8+ T cells from PBMCs. This TCR was sampled from a human donor with multiple sclerosis. In DNA form, the CDR3 reads TGTGCCAGCAGCCTCGTGGGGCTGGGTCGAGGCTACACCTTC. Translated: CASSLVGLGRGYTF.